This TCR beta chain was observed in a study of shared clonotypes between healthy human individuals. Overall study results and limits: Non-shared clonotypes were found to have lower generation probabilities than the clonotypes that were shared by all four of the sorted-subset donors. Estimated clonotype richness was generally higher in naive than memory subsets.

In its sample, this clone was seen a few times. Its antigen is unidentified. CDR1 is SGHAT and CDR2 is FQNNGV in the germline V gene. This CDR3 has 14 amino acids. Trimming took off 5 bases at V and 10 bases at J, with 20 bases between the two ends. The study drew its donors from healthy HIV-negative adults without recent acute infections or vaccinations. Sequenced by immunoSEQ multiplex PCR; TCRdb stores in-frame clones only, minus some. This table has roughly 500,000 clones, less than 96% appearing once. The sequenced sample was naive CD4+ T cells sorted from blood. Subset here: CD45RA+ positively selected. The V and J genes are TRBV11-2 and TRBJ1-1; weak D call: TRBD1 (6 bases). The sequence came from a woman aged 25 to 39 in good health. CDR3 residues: CASSQGPWGHGAFF. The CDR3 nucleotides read TGTGCCAGCAGCCAGGGACCTTGGGGACACGGAGCTTTCTTT.